A single sample gave rise to the 14 T cell receptor beta chains below, sequenced in a study of cytomegalovirus exposure and HLA in healthy donors (dated by TCRdb to 2015 to 2018). Library preparation was by the immunoSEQ multiplex PCR assay. For the multiplex PCR, a mixture combining 60 forward primers for TCR Vbeta segments and 13 reverse primers for TCR Jbeta segments was used. The table was pulled from immuneACCESS by TCRdb, which kept in-frame rearrangements only. Such tables lose some clones; where checked, under half of the loss comes from unresolved V genes, and the rest has no known cause. In this sample the table shows roughly 170,000 clones, 77% of which occur a single time. Of the sample, 1.6% is held by the ten largest clones. The sample consisted of PBMCs. These receptors were obtained from a woman in her 30s in good health and CMV-seronegative.

The V call is TRBV30, the J call TRBJ2-1; 7 bases align to TRBD2. CDR1 is GTSNPN and CDR2 is SVGIG in the germline V gene (reference sequence). The length of the CDR3 is 15 residues. V dropped 0 bases and J dropped 2; count of bases not matched to a gene: 4. CDR3 protein: CAWSVDAGAYNEQFF. CDR3 bases: TGTGCCTGGAGTGTAGATGCGGGAGCCTACAATGAGCAGTTCTTC.

The chain combines TRBV2 with TRBJ2-1, with 9 bases aligning to TRBD1. Germline assignment: CDR1 SNHLY and CDR2 FYNNEI. After removal of 5 bases from V and 7 bases from J, the junction contained 9 bases not matched to a gene. The CDR3 is 15 residues long. The CDR3 DNA reads TGTGCCAGCAGTACACGGGACAGGGTCGAAAATGAGCAGTTCTTC. Its translation: CASSTRDRVENEQFF. Complete variable domain (other parts from reference TRBV2 and TRBJ2-1): EPEVTQTPSHQVTQMGQEVILRCVPISNHLYFYWYRQILGQKVEFLVSFYNNEISEKSEIFDDQFSVERPDGSNFTLKIRSTKLEDSAMYFCASSTRDRVENEQFFGPGTRLTVL.

This clone has only one observation. J is TRBJ1-1 and V is TRBV29-1; D is ambiguous. CDR1 SQVTM and CDR2 ANQGSEA come from the germline V gene. CDR3 length: 15 residues. Trimming cost V 7 bases and J 1 base, with 19 bases left between them. CDR3 DNA sequence: TGCAGCGCCTCAAGACTAGGGCGCAGGAACACTGAAGCTTTCTTT. The encoded protein is CSASRLGRRNTEAFF.

The rearrangement uses TRBV18 and TRBJ1-1, with 7 bases matching TRBD1. The V and J ends lost 3 bases and 4 bases, in that order; junction bases with no gene match: 8. Germline V gene sequence: CDR1 KGHSH, CDR2 LQKENI. This CDR3 comprises 15 residues. The CDR3 sequence: CASSPSTGQRTEAFF. CDR3 coding DNA: TGTGCCAGCTCACCGTCGACAGGGCAGCGCACTGAAGCTTTCTTT.

This chain links TRBV15 with TRBJ1-1; 8 positions match TRBD1. This CDR3 is built from 15 residues. Germline values: CDR1 LNHNV, CDR2 YYDKDF (reference sequence). The ends lost 0 bases at V and 3 bases at J; junction bases unmatched: 3. In DNA form, the CDR3 reads TGTGCCACCAGCAGAGAGGACAGGGTGGACACTGAAGCTTTCTTT. Translated, it gives CATSREDRVDTEAFF.

This clone was seen once. The J gene is TRBJ2-7, the V gene TRBV29-1, with TRBD1 matching 11 bases. From germline, CDR1 is SQVTM and CDR2 ANQGSEA. CDR3 length equals 14 residues. V shed 1 base and J 2 bases; nucleotides not matched to a gene: 1. The CDR3 reads CSVEGGQGAYEQYF. CDR3 sequence (DNA): TGCAGCGTTGAAGGGGGACAGGGGGCCTACGAGCAGTACTTC.

CDR3 sequence: CASSWGLAGALYNEQFF. CDR3 DNA sequence: TGCGCCAGCAGCTGGGGACTAGCGGGAGCCCTCTACAATGAGCAGTTCTTC. The chain is built from TRBV5-1 and TRBJ2-1; TRBD2 aligns across 14 bases. Germline V gives CDR1 SGHRS, CDR2 YFSETQ. This CDR3 is 17 amino acids long. V lost 3 bases and J lost 3; bases outside the gene matches: 5. The variable domain in full, completed from reference TRBV5-1 and TRBJ2-1, reads KAGVTQTPRYLIKTRGQQVTLSCSPISGHRSVSWYQQTPGQGLQFLFEYFSETQRNKGNFPGRFSGRQFSNSRSEMNVSTLELGDSALYLCASSWGLAGALYNEQFFGPGTRLTVL.

V usage is TRBV7-2 and J usage is TRBJ2-3, with 10 bases identical to TRBD2. After removal of 5 bases from V and 2 bases from J, the junction contained 13 bases not matched to a gene. CDR1 is SGHTA, CDR2 FQGNSA, per germline. The CDR3 consists of 18 residues. The CDR3 sequence: CASSMTLAGAPSTDTQYF. The CDR3 coding sequence is TGTGCCAGCAGCATGACCCTAGCGGGAGCACCCTCCACAGATACGCAGTATTTT.

This clone showed up just once. The chain links TRBV30 to TRBJ1-5; 9 bases align to TRBD1. CDR3 length equals 17 residues. The V gene end was trimmed by 1 base and the J gene end by 3 bases; junction bases not matched to a gene: 10. Germline V gene sequence: CDR1 GTSNPN, CDR2 SVGIG (reference sequence). The CDR3 spells CAWSAHRGLGDNQPQHF. The CDR3 bases are TGTGCCTGGAGTGCCCACAGGGGGCTCGGGGACAATCAGCCCCAGCATTTT. The full variable domain, completed using reference TRBV30 and TRBJ1-5, is SQTIHQWPATLVQPVGSPLSLECTVEGTSNPNLYWYRQAAGRGLQLLFYSVGIGQISSEVPQNLSASRPQDRQFILSSKKLLLSDSGFYLCAWSAHRGLGDNQPQHFGDGTRLSIL.

For this clone: Germline is not matched at one junction end, which may reflect a read error. The chain has TRBV7-9 and TRBJ2-7; D is undetermined. Germline V gives CDR1 SEHNR, CDR2 FQNEAQ (reference sequence). CDR3 length: 12 residues. CDR3 DNA sequence: TGTTCCAGCAGCTTAAGTAGCTACGAGCAGTACTTC. Protein sequence: CSSSLSSYEQYF.

The genes are TRBV11-3 and TRBJ2-5, with TRBD1 matching over 9 bases. This CDR3 is built from 14 residues. Germline V gives CDR1 SGHNT, CDR2 YENEEA. Trimming removed 11 bases from V and 5 bases from J; junction bases left unmatched: 12. The CDR3 bases are TGTGCCTCCCCGGGGGGACAGGGACGGGAGACCCAGTACTTC. Its translation: CASPGGQGRETQYF.

Comments on this clone: A junction end diverges from the germline sequence, so it may reflect a read error. CDR3 in amino acids: CASSLDGDSPLHF. The CDR3 nucleotides are TGTGCTAGCAGCTTAGATGGAGATTCACCCCTCCACTTT. The V gene is TRBV7-7, the J gene TRBJ1-6; D unclear. The length of the CDR3 is 13 residues. From germline, CDR1 is SSHAT and CDR2 FNYEAQ (reference sequence).

The chain recombines TRBV6-1 with TRBJ2-2; D may be TRBD1 (6 bases). This CDR3 is built from 15 residues. V was pared by 7 bases and J by 5 bases, with 17 bases between. CDR1 is MNHNS, CDR2 SASEGT, per germline. The DNA of the CDR3 is TGTGCCAGCAAGAGAGACAGGTTGGGTACCGGGGAGCTGTTTTTT. It yields the protein CASKRDRLGTGELFF.

This clone was seen a single time. The genes are TRBV6-1 and TRBJ2-1; no clear D. This CDR3 spans 14 amino acids. The V end lost 6 bases, the J end lost 0 bases, and 9 bases lay between the germline ends. Germline V gene sequence: CDR1 MNHNS, CDR2 SASEGT. This chain's CDR3 is CASRKFSSYNEQFF. The CDR3 DNA is TGTGCCAGCAGGAAATTTAGCTCCTACAATGAGCAGTTCTTC.